A selection of T cell receptor beta chains follows, all from one sample in a study of CD8 T cells in ankylosing spondylitis. Via MiXCR, TCRdb re-called the 5' RACE reads, giving one row per CDR3 protein. The table lists roughly 86,000 distinct CDR3 sequences, roughly 8.8% of them singletons. The sequenced material came from blood, either unsorted or a sorted T cell fraction (not recorded which). The receptors here all came from a male donor with ankylosing spondylitis or in good health (not recorded which). CDR3s include the opening cysteine and the closing phenylalanine or tryptophan. D genes are given only for firm matches. Not all rows give a size; the values are once, few, many and, for expanded clones, a class.

TRBJ2-1,TRBV3-1,TRBD1,many,15,TGTGCCAGCAGCCAAGAAGGGACAGGGGGTGCTGAGCAGTTCTTC,CASSQEGTGGAEQFF
TRBJ2-2,TRBV29-1,NA,many,14,TGCAGCGGGAAGGCAGGTCCTAACACCGGGGAGCTGTTTTTT,CSGKAGPNTGELFF
TRBJ2-5,TRBV7-9,TRBD2,NA,15,TGTGCCAGCAACTTAGGGAGCGGGGGCCAAGAGACCCAGTACTTC,CASNLGSGGQETQYF
TRBJ2-7,TRBV29-1,TRBD2,NA,14,TGCAGCGCCGGGGGGGGGGACTTGCTCTACGAGCAGTACTTC,CSAGGGDLLYEQYF
TRBJ2-1,TRBV20-1,NA,many,14,TGCAGTGCTAGGAGGGGGGGCCAGTACAATGAGCAGTTCTTC,CSARRGGQYNEQFF
TRBJ2-1,TRBV20-1,NA,NA,13,TGCAGTGCTAGTGTGTCTAGCGACACTGAGCAGTTCTTC,CSASVSSDTEQFF
TRBJ2-5,TRBV20-1,NA,many,14,TGCAGTGCTCCTACGACGACCCGGGGTGAGACCCAGTACTTC,CSAPTTTRGETQYF
TRBJ2-1,TRBV10-3,NA,many,12,TGTGCCATCAGTGACGGGGTGGGTGAGCAGTTCTTC,CAISDGVGEQFF
TRBJ2-7,TRBV2,NA,many,12,TGTGCCAGCAATCAGGGAACCTACGAGCAGTACTTC,CASNQGTYEQYF
TRBJ1-2,TRBV6-1,TRBD1,many,14,TGTGCCAGCAGATCGACAGGGAGGGTGAGAGGCTACACCTTC,CASRSTGRVRGYTF
TRBJ2-3,TRBV5-1,NA,NA,14,TGCGCCAGCAGCTCCGGGACTGGTTCAGATACGCAGTATTTT,CASSSGTGSDTQYF
TRBJ2-1,TRBV7-2,TRBD1,NA,16,TGTGCCAGCAGCTCTAGACAGGGGAGCTCCTACAATGAGCAGTTCTTC,CASSSRQGSSYNEQFF
TRBJ1-2,TRBV5-6,NA,many,14,TGTGCCAGCAGTCCATTTGCAGGGTCGAGTGGCTACACCTTC,CASSPFAGSSGYTF
TRBJ2-5,TRBV29-1,NA,many,13,TGCAGCGTTGAGCGCCCCGATGGAGAGACCCAGTACTTC,CSVERPDGETQYF
TRBJ2-7,TRBV21-1,NA,many,17,TGTGCCAGCAGGCCGGGAAGGGGGCCATCCCTTGTCTACGAGCAGTACTTC,CASRPGRGPSLVYEQYF
TRBJ2-7,TRBV18,TRBD1,NA,15,TGTACCAGCTCACCCCCGGGACAGAGCTCCTACGAGCAGTACTTC,CTSSPPGQSSYEQYF
TRBJ1-1,TRBV28,NA,many,12,TGTGCCAGCAGAAGGGACCCCACGGAAGCTTTCTTT,CASRRDPTEAFF
TRBJ1-1,TRBV30,NA,NA,16,TGTGCCTGGAGTACCTTTCGGGGCCAACAGAACACTGAAGCTTTCTTT,CAWSTFRGQQNTEAFF
TRBJ1-1,TRBV7-3,NA,many,13,TGTGCCAGCAGCCAAGGACAGAACACTGAAGCTTTCTTT,CASSQGQNTEAFF
TRBJ2-7,TRBV29-1,NA,many,11,TGCAGCGTGGATCAGAACAACGAGCAGTACTTC,CSVDQNNEQYF
TRBJ2-3,TRBV7-2,TRBD2,few,16,TGTGCCAGCAGCTCGCGGACTAGCGGGGACACAGATACGCAGTATTTT,CASSSRTSGDTDTQYF
TRBJ2-7,TRBV10-3,NA,many,13,TGTGCCATCAGTGACAGCTTCTCCTACGAGCAGTACTTC,CAISDSFSYEQYF
TRBJ2-3,TRBV2,TRBD2,NA,14,TGTGCCAGCAGTTCTAGCGGGGTTTCAGATACGCAGTATTTT,CASSSSGVSDTQYF
TRBJ2-3,TRBV28,TRBD2,many,15,TGTGCCAGCAACCCTCTAGCGGGGGGGCGGGATACGCAGTATTTT,CASNPLAGGRDTQYF
TRBJ2-7,TRBV11-1,NA,many,16,TGTGCCAGCAGCTTAGCGGGCGGTCTCGGGCCGGGGGAGCAGTACTTC,CASSLAGGLGPGEQYF
TRBJ2-3,TRBV15,TRBD2,many,13,TGTGCCACTCGACTAGCGGGAACAGATACGCAGTATTTT,CATRLAGTDTQYF
TRBJ1-6,TRBV20-1,TRBD1,many,16,TGCAGTGCTAGAGAGACTGGACAGGGGGCGTATTCACCCCTCCACTTT,CSARETGQGAYSPLHF
TRBJ2-5,TRBV29-1,NA,many,12,TGCAGCGCCTACAGCGGTCAAGAGACCCAGTACTTC,CSAYSGQETQYF
TRBJ1-2,TRBV28,TRBD1,many,13,TGTGCCAGCGGGGAGGACAGGGTGCGTGGCTACACCTTC,CASGEDRVRGYTF
TRBJ2-1,TRBV5-1,TRBD1,many,15,TGCGCCAGCAGCTCCCTTGGGGACAGTGGCAATGAGCAGTTCTTC,CASSSLGDSGNEQFF
TRBJ2-3,TRBV7-2,TRBD2,NA,16,TGTGCCAGCAGCTTTCCCCCGGGGGGGAGCACAGATACGCAGTATTTT,CASSFPPGGSTDTQYF
TRBJ1-2,TRBV2,TRBD1,few,18,TGTGCCAGCAGGGGACAGGGGATAGCGGCCTCCACCCCCTATGGCTACACCTTC,CASRGQGIAASTPYGYTF